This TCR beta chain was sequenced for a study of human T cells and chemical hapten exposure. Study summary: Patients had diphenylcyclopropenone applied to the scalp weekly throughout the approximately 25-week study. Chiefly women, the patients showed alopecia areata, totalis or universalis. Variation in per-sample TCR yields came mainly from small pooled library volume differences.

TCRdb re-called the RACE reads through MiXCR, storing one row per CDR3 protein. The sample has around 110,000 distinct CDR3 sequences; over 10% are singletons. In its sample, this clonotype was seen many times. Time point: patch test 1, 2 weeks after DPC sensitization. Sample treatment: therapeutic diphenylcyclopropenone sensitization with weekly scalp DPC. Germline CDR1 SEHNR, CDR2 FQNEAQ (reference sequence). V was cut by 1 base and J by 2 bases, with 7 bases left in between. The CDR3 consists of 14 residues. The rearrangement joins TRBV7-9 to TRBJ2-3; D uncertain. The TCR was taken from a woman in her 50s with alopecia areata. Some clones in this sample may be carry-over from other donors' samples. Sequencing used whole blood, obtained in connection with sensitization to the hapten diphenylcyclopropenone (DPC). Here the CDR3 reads CASSLEGYTDTQYF. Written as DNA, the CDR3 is TGTGCCAGCAGCTTAGAAGGGTACACAGATACGCAGTATTTT.